This TCR beta chain was documented in a study of cytomegalovirus exposure and HLA in healthy donors. Findings and limits, study-wide: The study recorded 150 to 200 TCR beta chains that were cytomegalovirus-associated.

Comments on this clone: Its antigen is unknown.

CDR3 size: 15 residues. The trim removed 0 bases at V and 2 bases at J, leaving 3 bases unmatched. Germline CDR1 SGHNT, CDR2 YYREEE (reference sequence). The PCR contained 60 Vbeta and 13 Jbeta primers. Generated by immunoSEQ multiplex PCR, the TCRdb table keeps only in-frame clones and is missing some. Among over 100,000 clones listed, about 73% were seen once. Source material: PBMCs. The chain has TRBV5-4 and TRBJ2-3; 7 positions agree with TRBD2. The TCR comes from a woman aged 25 to 39 in good health and CMV-seropositive. In DNA form, the CDR3 reads TGTGCCAGCAGCTTGGTGGGGACTAACACAGATACGCAGTATTTT. Its protein is CASSLVGTNTDTQYF.